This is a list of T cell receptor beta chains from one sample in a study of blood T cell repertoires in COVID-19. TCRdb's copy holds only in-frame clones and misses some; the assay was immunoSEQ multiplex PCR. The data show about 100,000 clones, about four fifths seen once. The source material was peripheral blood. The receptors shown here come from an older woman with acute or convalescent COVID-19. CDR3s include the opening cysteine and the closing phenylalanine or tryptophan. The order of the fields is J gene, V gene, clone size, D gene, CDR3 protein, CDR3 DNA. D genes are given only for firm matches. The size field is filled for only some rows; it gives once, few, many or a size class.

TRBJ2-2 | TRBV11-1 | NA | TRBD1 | CASSLATGFSGELFF | TGTGCCAGCAGCTTAGCGACAGGGTTTTCCGGGGAGCTGTTTTTT
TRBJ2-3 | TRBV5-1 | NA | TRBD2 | CASSFSGGGRDTQYF | TGCGCCAGCAGCTTTAGCGGGGGGGGAAGAGATACGCAGTATTTT
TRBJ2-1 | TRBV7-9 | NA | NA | CASSLGEDNEQFF | TGTGCCAGCAGCTTAGGGGAGGACAATGAGCAGTTCTTC
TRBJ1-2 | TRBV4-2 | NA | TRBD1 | CASSQKTGAALYGYTF | TGTGCCAGCAGCCAAAAGACAGGGGCCGCCCTCTATGGCTACACCTTC
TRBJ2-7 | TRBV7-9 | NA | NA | CASSLAPHQNEQYF | TGTGCCAGCAGCTTAGCCCCCCATCAGAACGAGCAGTACTTC
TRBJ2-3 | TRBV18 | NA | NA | CASSPPEGTDTQYF | TGTGCCAGCTCACCCCCCGAGGGCACAGATACGCAGTATTTT
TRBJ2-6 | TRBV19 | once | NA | CASTLWGEEGANVLTF | TGTGCCAGTACCTTATGGGGGGAAGAAGGGGCCAACGTCCTGACTTTC
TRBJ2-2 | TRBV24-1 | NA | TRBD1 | CATSDPRGLGTGELFF | TGTGCCACCAGTGATCCCAGGGGGCTAGGCACCGGGGAGCTGTTTTTT
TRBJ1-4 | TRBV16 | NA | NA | CASSPRQLNPATNEKLFF | TGTGCCAGCAGTCCCAGACAACTCAACCCTGCAACTAATGAAAAACTGTTTTTT
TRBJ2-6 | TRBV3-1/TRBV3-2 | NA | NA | CASSETNKPGANVLTF | TGTGCCAGCAGCGAAACAAACAAACCTGGGGCCAACGTCCTGACTTTC
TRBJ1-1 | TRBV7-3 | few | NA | CASSLSRGGTEAFF | TGTGCCAGCAGCTTAAGCAGGGGCGGCACTGAAGCTTTCTTT
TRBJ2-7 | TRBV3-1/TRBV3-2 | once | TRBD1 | CASSQGTGAYEQYF | TGTGCCAGCAGCCAAGGGACAGGAGCCTACGAGCAGTACTTC
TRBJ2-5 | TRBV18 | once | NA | CASSTPGVQETQYF | TGTGCCAGCTCAACTCCGGGGGTACAAGAGACCCAGTACTTC
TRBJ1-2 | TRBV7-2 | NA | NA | CASSLAGTGIYGYTF | TGTGCCAGCAGCTTAGCGGGTACAGGGATCTATGGCTACACCTTC
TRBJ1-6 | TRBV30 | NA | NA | CAWSRDLGNSPLHF | TGTGCCTGGAGTCGGGACTTAGGGAATTCACCCCTCCACTTT
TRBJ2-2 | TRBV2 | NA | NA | CASRTTQGRSGELFF | TGTGCCAGCAGAACCACCCAGGGTCGGTCCGGGGAGCTGTTTTTT
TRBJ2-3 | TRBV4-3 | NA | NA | CASSQVGSEQDTQYF | TGCGCCAGCAGCCAAGTTGGCAGCGAGCAAGATACGCAGTATTTT
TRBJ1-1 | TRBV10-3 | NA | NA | CALKGSMNTEAFF | TGTGCCCTGAAGGGGTCCATGAACACTGAAGCTTTCTTT
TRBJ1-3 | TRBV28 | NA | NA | CASRQGQRLSGNTIYF | TGTGCCAGCAGGCAAGGACAGAGGCTCTCTGGAAACACCATATATTTT
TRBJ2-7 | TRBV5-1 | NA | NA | CASSPFGVISYEQYF | TGCGCCAGCAGCCCATTCGGGGTAATTTCCTACGAGCAGTACTTC
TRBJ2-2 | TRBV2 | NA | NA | CASSGLGRNTGELFF | TGTGCCAGCAGTGGATTGGGGCGGAACACCGGGGAGCTGTTTTTT
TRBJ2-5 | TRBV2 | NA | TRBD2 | CASSAEAGGETQYF | TGTGCCAGCAGTGCCGAAGCCGGGGGGGAGACCCAGTACTTC
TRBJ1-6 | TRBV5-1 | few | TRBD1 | CASSLGGQGANSPLHF | TGCGCCAGCAGCTTGGGGGGACAGGGGGCGAATTCACCCCTCCACTTT
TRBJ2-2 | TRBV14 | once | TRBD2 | CASSLKSGGSGELFF | TGTGCCAGCAGCCTGAAAAGCGGGGGGTCCGGGGAGCTGTTTTTT
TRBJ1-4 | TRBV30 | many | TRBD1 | CAWGDRGRGKLFF | TGTGCCTGGGGGGACAGGGGGCGCGGAAAACTGTTTTTT
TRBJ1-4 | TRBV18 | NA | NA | CASSPPAEQEKLFF | TGTGCCAGCTCACCACCGGCAGAACAGGAAAAACTGTTTTTT
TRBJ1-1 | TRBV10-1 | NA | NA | CASSRGMNTEAFF | TGCGCCAGCAGTCGAGGAATGAACACTGAAGCTTTCTTT
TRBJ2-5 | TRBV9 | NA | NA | CASSIWDTGSETQYF | TGTGCCAGCAGCATATGGGACACCGGGTCGGAGACCCAGTACTTC
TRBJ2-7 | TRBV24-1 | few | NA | CATDSSYEQYF | TGTGCCACGGACAGCTCCTACGAGCAGTACTTC
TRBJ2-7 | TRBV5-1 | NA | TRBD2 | CASSGGLAGGLFYEQYF | TGCGCCAGCAGCGGAGGACTAGCGGGAGGCCTCTTCTACGAGCAGTACTTC
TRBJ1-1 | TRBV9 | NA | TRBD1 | CASSATIGTGEAFF | TGTGCCAGCAGCGCTACGATTGGGACAGGGGAGGCTTTCTTT
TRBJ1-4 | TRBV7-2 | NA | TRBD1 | CASSPGTGGDNEKLFF | TGTGCCAGCAGCCCGGGGACAGGGGGGGATAATGAAAAACTGTTTTTT
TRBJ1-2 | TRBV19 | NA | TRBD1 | CASSVPDWDRRRSDGYTF | TGTGCCAGTAGTGTACCAGATTGGGACAGGAGACGGTCAGATGGCTACACCTTC
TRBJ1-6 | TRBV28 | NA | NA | CASSPTQVSPLHF | TGTGCCAGCAGTCCAACCCAGGTTTCACCCCTCCACTTT
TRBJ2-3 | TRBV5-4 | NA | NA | CASSSPGAAGFQYF | TGTGCCAGCAGCTCACCGGGAGCGGCGGGGTTTCAGTATTTT
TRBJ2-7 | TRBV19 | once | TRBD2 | CASSTGGSSYEQYF | TGTGCCAGTAGTACCGGCGGGAGTAGTTACGAGCAGTACTTC
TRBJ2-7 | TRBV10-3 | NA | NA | CAISESLVGVGSYEQYF | TGTGCCATCAGTGAGTCCTTAGTCGGGGTAGGATCCTACGAGCAGTACTTC
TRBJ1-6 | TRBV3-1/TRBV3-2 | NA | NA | CASSQALRNSPLHF | TGTGCCAGCAGCCAAGCACTTCGAAATTCACCCCTCCACTTT
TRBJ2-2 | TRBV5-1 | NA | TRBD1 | CASSRQGLGSGELFF | TGCGCCAGCAGTCGACAGGGTCTGGGGTCCGGGGAGCTGTTTTTT
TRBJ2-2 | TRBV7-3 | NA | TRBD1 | CASSTDRGNTGELFF | TGTGCCAGCAGCACAGACAGGGGTAACACCGGGGAGCTGTTTTTT
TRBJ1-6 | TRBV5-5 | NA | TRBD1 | CASGTGNNSPLHF | TGTGCCAGCGGGACAGGGAATAATTCACCCCTCCACTTT
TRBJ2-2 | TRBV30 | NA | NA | CAWRRRETTGELFF | TGTGCCTGGAGACGAAGGGAGACCACCGGGGAGCTGTTTTTT
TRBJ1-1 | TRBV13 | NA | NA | CASSLATGLMNTEAFF | TGTGCCAGCAGCCTCGCCACAGGGCTCATGAACACTGAAGCTTTCTTT
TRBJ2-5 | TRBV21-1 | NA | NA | CASSRTRTDQETQYF | TGTGCCAGCAGCAGGACTCGAACAGACCAAGAGACCCAGTACTTC
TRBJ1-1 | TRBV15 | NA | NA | CATSRVDRMGSEAFF | TGTGCCACCAGCAGAGTCGACAGGATGGGCTCTGAAGCTTTCTTT
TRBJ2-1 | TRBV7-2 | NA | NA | CASHLEGARMNEQFF | TGTGCCAGTCACCTCGAGGGAGCTAGGATGAATGAGCAGTTCTTC
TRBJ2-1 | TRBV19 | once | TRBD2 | CASREAGGGNEQFF | TGTGCCAGTAGGGAGGCGGGAGGGGGTAATGAGCAGTTCTTC
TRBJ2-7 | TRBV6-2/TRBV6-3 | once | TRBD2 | CASSLAGGRYEQYF | TGTGCCAGCAGTTTAGCGGGAGGGCGGTACGAGCAGTACTTC
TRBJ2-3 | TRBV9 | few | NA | CASSVASTQTDTQYF | TGTGCCAGCAGCGTAGCAAGCACACAGACAGATACGCAGTATTTT
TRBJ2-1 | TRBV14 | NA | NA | CASAHLQAAGNEQFF | TGTGCCAGCGCTCACTTACAGGCGGCAGGCAATGAGCAGTTCTTC
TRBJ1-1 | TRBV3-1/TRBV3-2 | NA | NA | CASSQDGSSVVGGNTEAFF | TGTGCCAGCAGCCAAGATGGTTCCTCTGTGGTGGGGGGGAACACTGAAGCTTTCTTT
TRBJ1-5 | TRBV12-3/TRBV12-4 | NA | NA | CASSSLTGQPQHF | TGTGCCAGCAGTTCACTGACGGGACAGCCCCAGCATTTT
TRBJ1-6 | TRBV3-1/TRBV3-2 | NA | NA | CASSQDRAGVNSPLHF | TGTGCCAGCAGCCAAGATCGGGCAGGGGTAAATTCACCCCTCCACTTT
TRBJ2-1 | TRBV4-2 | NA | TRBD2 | CASSQGGGAANEQFF | TGTGCCAGCAGCCAGGGCGGGGGGGCCGCGAATGAGCAGTTCTTC
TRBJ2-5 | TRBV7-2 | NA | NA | CASSQTGAKTQYF | TGTGCCAGCAGCCAGACAGGTGCAAAGACCCAGTACTTC
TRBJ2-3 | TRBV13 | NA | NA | CASSLGRGLADTQYF | TGTGCCAGCAGCTTAGGGCGGGGGCTCGCAGATACGCAGTATTTT
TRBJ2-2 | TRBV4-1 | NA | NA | CASSQEGGYTGELFF | TGCGCCAGCAGCCAAGAAGGCGGGTACACCGGGGAGCTGTTTTTT
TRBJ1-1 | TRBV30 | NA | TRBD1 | CAWSWDRDAEAFF | TGTGCCTGGTCCTGGGACAGGGACGCTGAAGCTTTCTTT